The TCR beta chain described here comes from a study of identical twins. A single record per CDR3 protein comes from TCRdb applying MiXCR to the 5' RACE reads. This sample has about 240,000 distinct CDR3 sequences, with roughly a tenth found just once. The CDR3 runs 14 residues. The V gene's germline CDR1 is SGDLS and CDR2 YYNGEE. V was pared by 3 bases and J by 8 bases, with 7 bases of the junction left unmatched. The sample holds many counts of this clonotype. The J gene is TRBJ1-4, the V gene TRBV9; 7 nucleotides align to TRBD1. The sequenced sample consisted of memory T cells sorted from blood. This receptor was identified in a man in his forties or fifties in good health. For the CDR3, the DNA is TGTGCCAGCAGCGAGGGGGCAGGGCTGGAAAAACTGTTTTTT. Encoded protein: CASSEGAGLEKLFF.